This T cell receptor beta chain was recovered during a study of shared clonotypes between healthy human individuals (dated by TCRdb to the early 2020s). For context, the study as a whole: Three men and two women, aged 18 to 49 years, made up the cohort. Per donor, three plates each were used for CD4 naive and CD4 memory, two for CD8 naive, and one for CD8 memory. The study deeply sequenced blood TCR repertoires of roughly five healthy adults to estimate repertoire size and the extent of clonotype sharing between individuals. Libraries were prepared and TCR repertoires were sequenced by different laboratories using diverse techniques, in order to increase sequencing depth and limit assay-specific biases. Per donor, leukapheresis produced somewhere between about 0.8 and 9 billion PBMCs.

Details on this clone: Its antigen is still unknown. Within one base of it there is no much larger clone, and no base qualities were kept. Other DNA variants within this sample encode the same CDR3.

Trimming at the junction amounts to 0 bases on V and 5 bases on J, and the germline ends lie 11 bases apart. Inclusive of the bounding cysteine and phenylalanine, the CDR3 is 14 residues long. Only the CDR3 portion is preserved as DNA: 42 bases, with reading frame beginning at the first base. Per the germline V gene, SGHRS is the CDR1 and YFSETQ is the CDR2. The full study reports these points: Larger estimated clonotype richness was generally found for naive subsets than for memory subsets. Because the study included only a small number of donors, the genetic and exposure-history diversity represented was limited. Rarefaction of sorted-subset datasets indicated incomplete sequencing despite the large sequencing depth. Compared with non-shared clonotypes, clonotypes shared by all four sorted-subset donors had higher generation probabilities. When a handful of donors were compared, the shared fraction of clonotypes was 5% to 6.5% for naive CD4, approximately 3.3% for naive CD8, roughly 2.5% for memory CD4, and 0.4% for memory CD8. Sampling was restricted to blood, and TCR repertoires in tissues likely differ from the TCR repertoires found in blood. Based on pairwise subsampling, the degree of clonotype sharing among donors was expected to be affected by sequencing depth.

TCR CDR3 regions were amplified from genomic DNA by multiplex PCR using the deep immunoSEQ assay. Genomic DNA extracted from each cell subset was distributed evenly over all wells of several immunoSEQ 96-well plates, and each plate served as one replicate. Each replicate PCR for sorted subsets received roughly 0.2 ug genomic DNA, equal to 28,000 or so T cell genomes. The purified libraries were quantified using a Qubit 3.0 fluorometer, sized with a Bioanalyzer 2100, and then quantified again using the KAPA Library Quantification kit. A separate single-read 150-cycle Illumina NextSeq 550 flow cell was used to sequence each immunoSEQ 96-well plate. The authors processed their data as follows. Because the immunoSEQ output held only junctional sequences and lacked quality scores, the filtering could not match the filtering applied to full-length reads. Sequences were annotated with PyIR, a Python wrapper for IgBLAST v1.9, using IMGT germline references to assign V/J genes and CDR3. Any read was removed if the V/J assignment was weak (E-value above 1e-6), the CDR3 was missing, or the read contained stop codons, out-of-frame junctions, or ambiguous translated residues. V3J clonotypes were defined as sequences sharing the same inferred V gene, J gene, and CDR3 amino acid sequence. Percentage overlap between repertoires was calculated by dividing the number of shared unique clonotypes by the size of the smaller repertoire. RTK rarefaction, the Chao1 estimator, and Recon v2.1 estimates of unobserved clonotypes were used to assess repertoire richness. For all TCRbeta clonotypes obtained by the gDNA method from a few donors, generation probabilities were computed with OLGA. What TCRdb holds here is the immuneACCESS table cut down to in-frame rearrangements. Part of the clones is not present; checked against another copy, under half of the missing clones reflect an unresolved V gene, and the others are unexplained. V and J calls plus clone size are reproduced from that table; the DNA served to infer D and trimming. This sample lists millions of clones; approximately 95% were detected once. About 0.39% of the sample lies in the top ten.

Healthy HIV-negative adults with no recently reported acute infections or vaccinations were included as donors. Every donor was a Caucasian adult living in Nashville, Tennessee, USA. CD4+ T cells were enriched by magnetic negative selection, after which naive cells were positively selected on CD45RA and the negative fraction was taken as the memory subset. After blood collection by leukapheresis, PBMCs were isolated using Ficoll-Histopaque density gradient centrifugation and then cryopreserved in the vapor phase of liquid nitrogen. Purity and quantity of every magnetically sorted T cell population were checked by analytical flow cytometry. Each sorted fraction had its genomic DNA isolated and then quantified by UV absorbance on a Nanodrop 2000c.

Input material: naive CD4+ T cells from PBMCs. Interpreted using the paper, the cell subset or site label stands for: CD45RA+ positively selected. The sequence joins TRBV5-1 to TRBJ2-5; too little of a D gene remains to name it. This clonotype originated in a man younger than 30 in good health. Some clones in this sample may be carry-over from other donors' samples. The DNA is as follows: TGCGCCAGCAGCTTGGAAGGAAGGCTGGAGACCCAGTACTTC. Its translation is CASSLEGRLETQYF. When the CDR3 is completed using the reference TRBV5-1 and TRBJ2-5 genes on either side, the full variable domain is KAGVTQTPRYLIKTRGQQVTLSCSPISGHRSVSWYQQTPGQGLQFLFEYFSETQRNKGNFPGRFSGRQFSNSRSEMNVSTLELGDSALYLCASSLEGRLETQYFGPGTRLLVL.